A single sample gave rise to the 3 T cell receptor beta chains below, sequenced in a study of blood T cell repertoires in COVID-19. Only in-frame clones appear in the TCRdb table, and some are missing; sequencing was by immunoSEQ multiplex PCR. Of around 150,000 clones in the sample, 85% to 90% were seen once. Sample: peripheral blood. The receptor source for this set is a man younger than 35 with acute or convalescent COVID-19.

The CDR3 reads CASSQGGTGGYGYTF. CDR3 DNA: TGTGCCAGCAGCCAAGGAGGGACAGGGGGCTATGGCTACACCTTC. V gene TRBV3-1 (or the pseudogene TRBV3-2) combines with J gene TRBJ1-2, with 11 bases aligning to TRBD1. The length of the CDR3 is 15 residues. The trim removed 1 base at V and 4 bases at J, leaving 2 bases unmatched. CDR1 and CDR2 (germline): LGHDT, YNNKEL (reference sequence).

The gene calls are TRBV24-1 and TRBJ2-5; D might be TRBD2 (5 bases). The V gene lost 4 bases and the J gene lost 1 base, with 21 bases spanning the gap. The length of the CDR3 is 18 residues. The germline V gene encodes CDR1 KGHDR and CDR2 SFDVKD. CDR3 in DNA: TGTGCCACCAGTGACCCCGCCAGTCGGGGTCACCCCCAAGAGACCCAGTACTTC. It specifies CATSDPASRGHPQETQYF.

This rearrangement joins TRBV5-4 to TRBJ1-2; 8 positions match TRBD1. Germline CDR1 and CDR2: SGHNT and YYREEE (reference sequence). V lost 4 bases, J lost 0 bases, and 5 bases stayed unmatched. The CDR3 totals 15 residues. The CDR3 DNA reads as TGTGCCAGCAGCCACCGGGACAGGCCTAACTATGGCTACACCTTC. This encodes CASSHRDRPNYGYTF. Combining the CDR3 with reference TRBV5-4 and TRBJ1-2 gives the whole variable domain ETGVTQSPTHLIKTRGQQVTLRCSSQSGHNTVSWYQQALGQGPQFIFQYYREEENGRGNFPPRFSGLQFPNYSSELNVNALELDDSALYLCASSHRDRPNYGYTFGSGTRLTVV.